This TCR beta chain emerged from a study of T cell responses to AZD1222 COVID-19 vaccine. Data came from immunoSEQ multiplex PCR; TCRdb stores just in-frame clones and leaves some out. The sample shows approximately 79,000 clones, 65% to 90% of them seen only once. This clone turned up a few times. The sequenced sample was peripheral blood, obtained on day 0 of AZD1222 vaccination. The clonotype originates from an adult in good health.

The CDR3 region has the DNA TGTGCCAGCAGCGCCGGGACAGGGTCCTACGAGCAGTACTTC. Translated, it gives CASSAGTGSYEQYF. The chain joins TRBV11-2 to TRBJ2-7; 9 nucleotides align to TRBD1. Trimming removed 5 bases from V and 1 base from J; junction bases left unmatched: 3. The CDR3 is 14 amino acids. Germline values: CDR1 SGHAT, CDR2 FQNNGV.